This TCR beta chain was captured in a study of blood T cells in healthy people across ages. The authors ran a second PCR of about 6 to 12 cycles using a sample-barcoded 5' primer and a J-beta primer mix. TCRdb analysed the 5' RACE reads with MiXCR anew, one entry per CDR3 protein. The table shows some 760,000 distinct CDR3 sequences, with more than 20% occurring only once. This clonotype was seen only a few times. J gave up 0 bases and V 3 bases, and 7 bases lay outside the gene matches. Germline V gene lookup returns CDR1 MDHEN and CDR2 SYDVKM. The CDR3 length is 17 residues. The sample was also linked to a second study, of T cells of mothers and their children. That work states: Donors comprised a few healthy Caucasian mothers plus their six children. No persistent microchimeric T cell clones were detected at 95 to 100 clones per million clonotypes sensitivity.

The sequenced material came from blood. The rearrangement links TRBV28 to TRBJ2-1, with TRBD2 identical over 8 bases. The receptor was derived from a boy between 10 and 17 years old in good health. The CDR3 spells CASSFWVAGGSYNEQFF. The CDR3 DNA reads TGTGCCAGCAGTTTCTGGGTGGCGGGAGGCTCCTACAATGAGCAGTTCTTC.